A single sample is the source of the 20 T cell receptor beta chains below, sequenced in a study of cytomegalovirus exposure and HLA in healthy donors. The protocol was immunoSEQ multiplex PCR, while the TCRdb copy is restricted to in-frame clones and leaves out a portion. The data show about 160,000 clones, roughly 84% seen once. Input material: PBMCs. These receptors all come from a man aged 25-40 years in good health and CMV-seropositive.

This clone has a single count. The chain joins TRBV29-1 to TRBJ2-1; possibly TRBD2 for D (5 bases). Germline V gene data show CDR1 as SQVTM and CDR2 as ANQGSEA. V was shortened by 0 bases and J by 6 bases, with 6 bases between the two germline ends. The CDR3 covers 12 residues. This chain's CDR3 is CSVEEEANEQFF. The DNA of the CDR3 is TGCAGCGTTGAAGAGGAGGCCAATGAGCAGTTCTTC.

The genes are TRBV13 and TRBJ1-6; TRBD1 matches at 12 bases. The CDR3 is made up of 16 amino acids. Trimming took 1 base from V and 9 from J; bases not matched to a gene: 4. CDR1 is PRHDT and CDR2 is FYEKMQ in the germline V gene (reference sequence). CDR3 bases: TGTGCCAGCAGCTTAGCCCCGGGACAGGGGGCTTCACCCCTCCACTTT. This translates into CASSLAPGQGASPLHF. The full variable domain, rest sourced from reference TRBV13 and TRBJ1-6, is AAGVIQSPRHLIKEKRETATLKCYPIPRHDTVYWYQQGPGQDPQFLISFYEKMQSDKGSIPDRFSAQQFSDYHSELNMSSLELGDSALYFCASSLAPGQGASPLHFGNGTRLTVT.

This clone was counted between two and nine times. The chain combines TRBV7-9 with TRBJ1-2; a possible D gene is TRBD1 (5 bases). The germline gives CDR1 SEHNR, CDR2 FQNEAQ (reference sequence). The CDR3 loop spans 13 amino acids. Between the trimmed V and J ends, which lost 3 bases and 0 bases, there was a span of 5 bases. For the CDR3, the DNA is TGTGCCAGCAGCTTGACAGCTAACTATGGCTACACCTTC. Amino acids: CASSLTANYGYTF.

CDR3 nucleotides: TGTGCCAGCACTTGGGACAGGACCACTGAAGCTTTCTTT. Amino acid sequence: CASTWDRTTEAFF. The chain links TRBV28 to TRBJ1-1; the match to TRBD1 covers 8 bases. V was clipped by 7 bases and J by 4 bases; unmatched bases: 5. The germline V gene has CDR1 MDHEN and CDR2 SYDVKM. This CDR3 contains 13 residues.

The chain combines TRBV5-4 with TRBJ2-7, with 7 bases lining up with TRBD1. V gave up 3 bases and J gave up 2 bases; unmatched junction bases: 14. CDR3 length: 17 amino acids. Germline V CDR1 and CDR2: SGHNT, YYREEE (reference sequence). As DNA, the CDR3 is TGTGCCAGCAGCTCGACAGGGACCACCTATTTACCCTACGAGCAGTACTTC. Encoded protein: CASSSTGTTYLPYEQYF.

The chain couples TRBV4-3 to TRBJ1-1; D is undetermined. V shed 0 bases and J shed 2 bases, with 10 bases lying between them. Germline V lookup: CDR1 LGHNA, CDR2 YSLEER. This CDR3 region has 15 residues. The CDR3 region is CASSQETAGNTEAFF. The CDR3 region has the DNA TGCGCCAGCAGCCAAGAAACCGCGGGAAACACTGAAGCTTTCTTT.

The gene calls are TRBV5-4 and TRBJ2-2, with D perhaps matching TRBD2 (6 bases). This CDR3 is 15 amino acids long. Per germline, CDR1 SGHNT and CDR2 YYREEE (reference sequence). Trimming left V 2 bases short and J 5 bases short, with 13 bases between. The DNA of the CDR3 is TGTGCCAGCAGCTTAGAGGGAGGAGGAACCGGGGAGCTGTTTTTT. It is translated as CASSLEGGGTGELFF.

Concerning this clone: At one of its ends the junction is not consistent with the germline gene, which may arise from a read error. CDR3 in DNA: TGTGCTAGCAGCTTAAGATCGCGGGAGCAGTACTTC. Its protein is CASSLRSREQYF. This chain joins TRBV7-7 and TRBJ2-7, with D uncertain. The CDR3 is made up of 12 amino acids. The germline V gene has CDR1 SSHAT and CDR2 FNYEAQ (reference sequence).

Concerning this clone: One end of the junction does not line up with germline, which may come from a read error. The chain carries TRBV7-7 and TRBJ2-1, with 14 bases that match TRBD2. The V gene's germline CDR1 is SSHAT and CDR2 FNYEAQ (reference sequence). The CDR3 totals 14 residues. The CDR3, as DNA: TGTGCTAGCAGCGACGGGACTAGCGGGAGTATTCAGTTCTTC. It yields the protein CASSDGTSGSIQFF.

The rearrangement uses TRBV28 and TRBJ1-1; D is perhaps TRBD1 (5 bases). V lost 8 bases and J lost 0, with 16 bases in between. The germline V gene encodes CDR1 MDHEN and CDR2 SYDVKM. CDR3 size: 15 residues. The CDR3 protein is CASPPGAGMNTEAFF. Written as DNA, the CDR3 is TGTGCCAGCCCCCCTGGTGCAGGGATGAACACTGAAGCTTTCTTT.

The J gene is TRBJ2-1, the V gene TRBV6-5; 8 nucleotides agree with TRBD1. The germline gives CDR1 MNHEY, CDR2 SVGAGI. The CDR3 has 15 residues. The junction had 4 bases not matched to a gene; V was cut back by 6 bases and J by 0 bases. CDR3 protein: CASRHGQGSYNEQFF. CDR3 sequence (DNA): TGTGCCAGCAGGCACGGACAGGGCTCCTACAATGAGCAGTTCTTC.

Remarks on this clone: At the DNA level, this CDR3 is encoded by other sequences in the same sample as well. The V call is TRBV4-1, the J call TRBJ1-5; D unclear. V lost 1 base and J lost 4, with 5 bases in between. The CDR3 contains 13 residues. Germline V gives CDR1 MGHRA, CDR2 YSYEKL. CDR3 nucleotide sequence: TGCGCCAGCAGCCAAGGCAGAAATCAGCCCCAGCATTTT. This encodes CASSQGRNQPQHF.

This clone was seen a few times. V is TRBV18 and J is TRBJ1-5, with D possibly matching TRBD1 (5 bases). Trimming removed 4 bases from V and 1 base from J, with 8 bases in between. The CDR3 loop spans 14 amino acids. The germline V gene encodes CDR1 KGHSH and CDR2 LQKENI. The CDR3 reads CASSLTVSNQPQHF. In nucleotides, the CDR3 is TGTGCCAGCTCACTGACAGTGAGCAATCAGCCCCAGCATTTT.

The V gene is TRBV9, the J gene TRBJ1-1, with TRBD1 matching 8 bases. Unmatched junction bases numbered 7, after V lost 3 bases and J lost 6 bases. CDR3 length: 14 residues. Germline CDR1 is SGDLS and CDR2 is YYNGEE. The CDR3 reads CASSGQGKSAEAFF. The DNA of the CDR3 is TGTGCCAGCAGCGGACAGGGGAAGTCTGCTGAAGCTTTCTTT.

The V and J genes are TRBV7-8 and TRBJ2-6, with D unresolved. Germline assignment: CDR1 SGHVS and CDR2 FQNEAQ. This CDR3 comprises 17 residues. The V end lost 5 bases, the J end lost 0 bases, and 14 bases lay between the germline ends. Written as DNA, the CDR3 is TGTGCCAGCAGCATACCCCTTAGAGACTCTGGGGCCAACGTCCTGACTTTC. It is translated as CASSIPLRDSGANVLTF.

V usage is TRBV4-3 and J usage is TRBJ2-7; D is perhaps TRBD2 (6 bases). Germline V gene lookup returns CDR1 LGHNA and CDR2 YSLEER. The CDR3 is 15 amino acids. V lost 0 bases and J 4 bases, leaving 13 bases between the germline ends. Here the CDR3 reads CASSQELARGYEQYF. CDR3 nucleotides: TGCGCCAGCAGCCAAGAACTAGCTCGGGGGTACGAGCAGTACTTC.

The rearrangement joins TRBV5-4 to TRBJ2-7, with 7 bases lining up with TRBD1. Germline V gives CDR1 SGHNT, CDR2 YYREEE (reference sequence). J lost 6 bases, V lost 0 bases, and 3 bases had no gene match. The CDR3 loop spans 13 amino acids. The CDR3 DNA reads as TGTGCCAGCAGCTTGGTCACAGGGGCCGAGCAGTACTTC. Protein sequence: CASSLVTGAEQYF.

V gene TRBV28 combines with J gene TRBJ2-1, with D possibly TRBD2 on 5 matching bases. The CDR3 is made up of 15 amino acids. Between the trimmed V and J ends, which lost 6 bases and 12 bases, there was a span of 24 bases. The germline CDR1 and CDR2 sequences are MDHEN and SYDVKM. The CDR3 DNA follows: TGTGCCAGCAGCCACGCCCGGGATGATAATGAGTGGCAGTTCTTC. Protein product: CASSHARDDNEWQFF.

Of note for this clone: Its ends do not fully match the called genes, so a read error is possible. The chain combines TRBV7-6 with TRBJ2-7, with TRBD2 matching 9 bases. Germline V lookup: CDR1 SGHVS, CDR2 FNYEAQ. CDR3 length equals 11 residues. The CDR3 region is CASSLGTSLSF. In nucleotides, the CDR3 is TGTGCCAGCAGCTTGGGGACTAGCTTATCCTTC.

This chain uses TRBV5-6 with TRBJ2-2, with 7 bases aligning to TRBD1. J was trimmed by 7 bases and V by 3 bases; bases with no gene match: 6. The length of the CDR3 is 14 residues. CDR1 and CDR2 (germline): SGHDT, YYEEEE. The DNA for the CDR3 is TGTGCCAGCAGCTCGACAGGGCAGAGCGGGGAGCTGTTTTTT. Translated, it gives CASSSTGQSGELFF.